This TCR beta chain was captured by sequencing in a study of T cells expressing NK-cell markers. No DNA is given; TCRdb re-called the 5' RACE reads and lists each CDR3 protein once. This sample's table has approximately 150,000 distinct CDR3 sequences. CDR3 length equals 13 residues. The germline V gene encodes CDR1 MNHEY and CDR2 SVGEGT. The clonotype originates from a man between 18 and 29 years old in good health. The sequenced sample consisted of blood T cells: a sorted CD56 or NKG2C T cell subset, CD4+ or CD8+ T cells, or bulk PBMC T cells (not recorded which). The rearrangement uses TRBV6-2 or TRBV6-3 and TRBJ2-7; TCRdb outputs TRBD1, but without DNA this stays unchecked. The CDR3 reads CASSIRGYYEQYF.